This T cell receptor beta chain was recorded in a study of T cells after yellow fever vaccination. V trimming: 6 bases; J trimming: 9 bases; junction bases outside the gene matches: 11. This CDR3 comprises 14 residues. General study points: After the booster, around 95% of CD4 and 88% of CD8 primary-response clones were re-detected.

5'RACE template switching produced TCR cDNA carrying a universal primer site and UMIs. TCRdb called the 5' RACE reads again in MiXCR, with one record for every CDR3 protein. The sample carries approximately 610,000 distinct CDR3 sequences, roughly 17% recorded once. This clonotype was counted many times. The antigen is unknown. Sequenced material: PBMCs, taken about 5 days after the first yellow fever vaccination. The receptor's source is a man between 18 and 35 years old who received the YFV17D yellow fever vaccine. The chain combines TRBV12-3 or TRBV12-4 with TRBJ2-1; 7 bases map to TRBD2. CDR3 loop: CASSPRRGMGEQFF. CDR3 bases: TGTGCCAGCAGCCCTAGGCGGGGGATGGGTGAGCAGTTCTTC.